Listed below are T cell receptor beta chains from one sample, sequenced in a study of metastatic and nonmetastatic thyroid tumors. TCRdb re-processed the PCR reads through MiXCR. The profile shows around 26,000 clones, roughly 19% of them singletons. The sequencing sample was made of blood. These receptors came from a male donor with papillary thyroid cancer or a benign thyroid nodule (not recorded which). Some clones in this sample may be carry-over from other donors' samples. Each CDR3 is given with its conserved first and last residue. Fields, in order: D gene, V gene, J gene, CDR3 length, clone size, CDR3 protein, CDR3 DNA. The D gene is left open where the match is weak. Rows give clone size only sometimes, using once, few, many, or a class for an expanded clone.

.,TRBV20-1,TRBJ1-1,15,.,CSARGRPGSRNEAFF,TGCAGTGCTAGAGGTAGGCCAGGGAGCCGCAATGAAGCTTTCTTT
.,TRBV5-8,TRBJ1-3,15,many,CASSLNRNSGNTIYF,TGTGCCAGCAGCTTAAACAGAAACTCTGGAAACACCATATATTTT
.,TRBV28,TRBJ2-3,18,.,CASSSFGGWDPTTDTQYF,TGTGCCAGCAGTTCCTTTGGGGGGTGGGACCCGACCACAGATACGCAGTATTTT
.,TRBV27,TRBJ2-7,13,medium-sized,CASVGPAHYEQYF,TGTGCCAGCGTGGGACCCGCGCACTACGAGCAGTACTTC
.,TRBV30,TRBJ2-7,15,many,CAWRLSGTGRYEQYF,TGTGCCTGGAGATTGTCGGGAACAGGGAGGTACGAGCAGTACTTC
.,TRBV12-3/TRBV12-4,TRBJ2-3,13,medium-sized,CASSASGVDTQYF,TGTGCCAGCAGTGCCTCGGGGGTAGATACGCAGTATTTT
.,TRBV7-9,TRBJ1-5,18,many,CASSLDGTRAWGNQPQHF,TGTGCCAGCAGCTTAGACGGGACCAGGGCGTGGGGCAATCAGCCCCAGCATTTT
.,TRBV11-2,TRBJ2-7,17,.,CASSLGQGYLRYYEQYF,TGTGCCAGCAGCTTGGGCCAGGGATACCTTCGCTACTACGAGCAGTACTTC
TRBD2,TRBV29-1,TRBJ2-1,18,many,CSVVYLAGHAYSYNEQFF,TGCAGCGTTGTATACCTAGCGGGCCACGCCTACTCCTACAATGAGCAGTTCTTC
TRBD1,TRBV5-4,TRBJ1-1,14,.,CASSFDRVNTEAFF,TGTGCCAGCAGCTTTGACAGGGTGAACACTGAAGCTTTCTTT
.,TRBV19,TRBJ1-1,13,few,CASSMTGGTEAFF,TGTGCCAGTAGTATGACCGGGGGCACTGAAGCTTTCTTT
TRBD2,TRBV12-3/TRBV12-4,TRBJ2-3,15,few,CASSYSGSWADTQYF,TGTGCCAGCAGTTATAGCGGGAGTTGGGCAGATACGCAGTATTTT
TRBD2,TRBV25-1,TRBJ2-3,16,many,CASSVGNGRATDTQYF,TGTGCCAGCAGTGTTGGTAACGGGAGGGCCACAGATACGCAGTATTTT
.,TRBV5-6,TRBJ2-5,15,.,CASSLALLAQETQYF,TGTGCCAGCAGCTTGGCCTTACTAGCTCAAGAGACCCAGTACTTC
TRBD1,TRBV19,TRBJ2-6,18,many,CASSTHRGRVTGANVLTF,TGTGCCAGTAGTACCCACAGGGGGCGAGTCACTGGGGCCAACGTCCTGACTTTC
TRBD2,TRBV2,TRBJ2-3,15,.,CASSETSGRTDTQYF,TGTGCCAGCAGTGAAACTAGCGGGAGGACAGATACGCAGTATTTT
.,TRBV28,TRBJ2-7,14,many,CASSLEGFGYEQYF,TGTGCCAGCAGTTTAGAGGGGTTCGGCTACGAGCAGTACTTC
TRBD2,TRBV9,TRBJ2-5,15,.,CASSVGLAGGETQYF,TGTGCCAGCAGCGTGGGACTAGCGGGAGGGGAGACCCAGTACTTC
.,TRBV28,TRBJ1-1,13,few,CASSLDGNTEAFF,TGTGCCAGCAGCCTCGACGGAAACACTGAAGCTTTCTTT
.,TRBV10-3,TRBJ2-3,14,many,CAIRDTKSTDTQYF,TGTGCCATCAGGGATACTAAGAGCACAGATACGCAGTATTTT
.,TRBV2,TRBJ1-5,16,.,CASSEARSAWDQPQHF,TGTGCCAGCAGTGAAGCGAGGTCGGCATGGGATCAGCCCCAGCATTTT
.,TRBV2,TRBJ1-2,13,.,CASIGGGPYGYTF,TGTGCCAGCATTGGGGGAGGACCGTATGGCTACACCTTC
.,TRBV2,TRBJ2-2,15,many,CASKSPGTNTGELFF,TGTGCCAGCAAGAGCCCGGGAACGAACACCGGGGAGCTGTTTTTT
TRBD1,TRBV20-1,TRBJ2-1,15,many,CSAILGTGVRNEQFF,TGCAGTGCTATCCTCGGGACAGGGGTAAGAAATGAGCAGTTCTTC
TRBD2,TRBV24-1,TRBJ2-5,17,many,CATSDPGLAGTQETQYF,TGTGCCACCAGTGACCCAGGACTAGCGGGTACTCAAGAGACCCAGTACTTC
TRBD2,TRBV6-1,TRBJ2-1,15,.,CASSLLSGGSNEQFF,TGTGCCAGCAGTTTGTTGTCGGGAGGAAGCAATGAGCAGTTCTTC
TRBD2,TRBV3-1,TRBJ2-3,16,.,CASSQVSSGGTDTQYF,TGTGCCAGCAGCCAAGTCTCTAGCGGGGGCACAGATACGCAGTATTTT
TRBD1,TRBV4-1,TRBJ1-2,16,many,CASSHLKTGGEYGYTF,TGCGCCAGCAGCCACCTGAAGACAGGGGGCGAGTATGGCTACACCTTC
TRBD2,TRBV7-9,TRBJ2-7,18,many,CASSPRTSGRTPAYEQYF,TGTGCCAGCAGCCCCCGGACTAGCGGGAGGACTCCTGCCTACGAGCAGTACTTC
TRBD1,TRBV28,TRBJ2-5,15,medium-sized,CASRRGQGGEETQYF,TGTGCCAGCAGGCGAGGACAGGGGGGTGAAGAGACCCAGTACTTC
.,TRBV11-3,TRBJ1-3,15,many,CASSSGPDSGNTIYF,TGTGCCAGCAGCTCCGGACCGGACTCTGGAAACACCATATATTTT
TRBD2,TRBV6-1,TRBJ2-7,15,many,CAHQQASGPLVKQYF,TGTGCCCATCAACAGGCTAGCGGGCCGTTGGTGAAGCAGTACTTC
.,TRBV28,TRBJ1-4,11,many,CASSSQGKLFF,TGTGCCAGCAGTTCACAGGGAAAACTGTTTTTT
.,TRBV5-5,TRBJ1-2,15,many,CASSFGSEPNYGYTF,TGTGCCAGCAGCTTCGGGTCGGAACCAAACTATGGCTACACCTTC
TRBD1,TRBV28,TRBJ2-5,16,.,CASSFQGAGPRETQYF,TGTGCCAGCAGTTTTCAGGGGGCCGGCCCGCGGGAGACCCAGTACTTC
.,TRBV6-1,TRBJ1-6,15,medium-sized,CATRRRAASDSPLHF,TGTGCCACGAGGAGAAGGGCTGCAAGTGATTCACCCCTCCACTTT
.,TRBV5-1,TRBJ1-1,15,many,CASSSARPMNTEAFF,TGCGCCAGCAGCTCAGCGAGGCCTATGAACACTGAAGCTTTCTTT
.,TRBV6-5,TRBJ2-3,15,medium-sized,CASSYLLFGTDTQYF,TGTGCCAGCAGTTACCTTCTCTTCGGCACAGATACGCAGTATTTT
.,TRBV4-1,TRBJ1-1,13,many,CASSQDAGTEAFF,TGCGCCAGCAGCCAAGATGCAGGGACTGAAGCTTTCTTT
.,TRBV7-3,TRBJ2-1,14,.,CASSLGGQGHEQFF,TGTGCCAGCAGCTTAGGGGGGCAGGGTCATGAGCAGTTCTTC
.,TRBV19,TRBJ2-1,13,.,CASSTLMGNYQFF,TGTGCCAGTAGTACTCTGATGGGGAATTATCAGTTCTTC
.,TRBV12-3/TRBV12-4,TRBJ1-1,14,.,CASKDASGGTEAFF,TGTGCCAGCAAAGATGCTTCGGGGGGAACTGAAGCTTTCTTT
TRBD2,TRBV5-1,TRBJ2-1,14,.,CASSYPGGLNEQFF,TGCGCCAGCAGCTACCCGGGGGGGCTGAATGAGCAGTTCTTC
.,TRBV5-1,TRBJ2-4,14,many,CASSLVAEKNIQYF,TGCGCCAGCAGCTTGGTTGCAGAGAAAAACATTCAGTACTTC
TRBD1,TRBV4-1,TRBJ2-1,15,many,CASTLPGQGESEQFF,TGCGCCAGCACCCTACCGGGACAGGGGGAAAGTGAGCAGTTCTTC
TRBD1,TRBV7-3,TRBJ2-2,16,many,CASSFTGTGTTGELFF,TGTGCCAGCAGCTTCACCGGGACAGGGACCACCGGGGAGCTGTTTTTT
TRBD1,TRBV6-1,TRBJ1-4,14,few,CASSRGQGDEKLFF,TGTGCCAGCAGCCGTGGACAGGGGGATGAAAAACTGTTTTTT
TRBD1,TRBV28,TRBJ2-7,18,few,CASSLTGTGAFPSYEQYF,TGTGCCAGCAGCTTGACCGGGACAGGGGCCTTTCCTTCCTACGAGCAGTACTTC